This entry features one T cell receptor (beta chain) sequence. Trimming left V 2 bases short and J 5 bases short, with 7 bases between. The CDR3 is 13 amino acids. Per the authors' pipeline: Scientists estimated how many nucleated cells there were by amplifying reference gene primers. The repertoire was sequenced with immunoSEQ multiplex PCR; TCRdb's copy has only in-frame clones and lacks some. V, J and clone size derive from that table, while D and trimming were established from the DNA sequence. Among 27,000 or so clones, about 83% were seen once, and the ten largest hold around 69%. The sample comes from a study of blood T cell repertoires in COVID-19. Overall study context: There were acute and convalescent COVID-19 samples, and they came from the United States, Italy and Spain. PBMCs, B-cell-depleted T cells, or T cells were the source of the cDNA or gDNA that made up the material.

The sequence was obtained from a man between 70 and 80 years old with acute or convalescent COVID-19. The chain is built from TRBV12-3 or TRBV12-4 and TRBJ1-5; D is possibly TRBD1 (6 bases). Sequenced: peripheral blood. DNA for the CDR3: TGTGCCAGCAGTTTAAAGGGGGATCAGCCCCAGCATTTT. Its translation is CASSLKGDQPQHF.